The rows below give T cell receptor beta chains drawn from one sample of a study of blood T cell repertoires in COVID-19. Only in-frame clones appear in the TCRdb table, and some are missing; sequencing was by immunoSEQ multiplex PCR. The sample has about 300,000 clones; 85% are singletons. The specimen sequenced was PBMCs or T cells enriched from blood (not recorded which). Receptors originate from a woman between 45 and 65 years old who had recovered from COVID-19. Both conserved end residues are part of each CDR3. D genes are given only for firm matches. Expanded clones are given a class, and other clones once, few, many or no size at all.

j_gene,d_gene,abundance,v_gene,CDR3nt,CDR3aa
TRBJ1-2,TRBD1,-,TRBV19,TGTGCCAGTAGCCAAACAACAGGGGACGGTGGCTACACCTTC,CASSQTTGDGGYTF
TRBJ2-1,-,-,TRBV5-1,TGCGCCAGCAGCTTCGAGATCGACAATGAGCAGTTCTTC,CASSFEIDNEQFF
TRBJ1-5,-,-,TRBV7-6,TGTGCCAGCAGCTTAGAGAGAGGTCAGCCCCAGCATTTT,CASSLERGQPQHF
TRBJ2-1,TRBD2,-,TRBV27,TGTGCCAGCAGAAATAGCGGGGGGAGGTACAATGAGCAGTTCTTC,CASRNSGGRYNEQFF
TRBJ2-1,-,-,TRBV21-1,TGTGCCAGCAGTGGGGCCCGAGATATAAACAATGAGCAGTTCTTC,CASSGARDINNEQFF
TRBJ2-5,TRBD1,-,TRBV20-1,TGCAGTGCTAGTGACAGGGGGCTTTCAGAGGAGACCCAGTACTTC,CSASDRGLSEETQYF
TRBJ1-2,-,-,TRBV28,TGTGCCAGCAGTATTTCCCCCCTTTATGTCTATGGCTACACCTTC,CASSISPLYVYGYTF
TRBJ2-1,TRBD2,-,TRBV20-1,TGCAGTGCTAGTTGGGGGACTAGCGGTCACAATGAGCAGTTCTTC,CSASWGTSGHNEQFF
TRBJ2-7,-,-,TRBV19,TGTGCCAGTAGTATGTCTAGCTACGAGCAGTACTTC,CASSMSSYEQYF
TRBJ1-1,-,few,TRBV5-1,TGCGCCAGCAGCTCACAGGCGAACACTGAAGCTTTCTTT,CASSSQANTEAFF
TRBJ2-2,-,-,TRBV7-6,TGTGCCAGCAGCTTAGCCGGGGTAGGAACCGGGGAGCTGTTTTTT,CASSLAGVGTGELFF
TRBJ1-6,-,once,TRBV7-2,TGTGCCAGCAGCTTAGCATGGACAGAGAATTCACCCCTCCACTTT,CASSLAWTENSPLHF
TRBJ2-3,TRBD1,once,TRBV11-2,TGTGCCAGCAGCTACACAGGGGGGAGAGGCACAGATACGCAGTATTTT,CASSYTGGRGTDTQYF
TRBJ2-3,-,-,TRBV29-1,TGCAGCGTTGAGAGAACCAGCACAGATACGCAGTATTTT,CSVERTSTDTQYF
TRBJ2-7,-,few,TRBV21-1,TGTGCCAGCAGCCCTTGGGGCAGGGTGATCTACGAGCAGTACTTC,CASSPWGRVIYEQYF
TRBJ1-2,TRBD1,-,TRBV7-8,TGTGCCAGCAGCCGTCGGGACAGGGGGCGCTTAGACTATGGCTACACCTTC,CASSRRDRGRLDYGYTF
TRBJ2-1,TRBD2,-,TRBV27,TGTGCCAGCAGCAGGGACTACTCCTACAATGAGCAGTTCTTC,CASSRDYSYNEQFF
TRBJ1-4,-,-,TRBV3-1/TRBV3-2,TGTGCCAGCAGCTTAGCTGGGAGGAAACTGTTTTTT,CASSLAGRKLFF